Each of the 26 T cell receptor beta chains below was sequenced from the same sample in a study of somatic mutations in cytotoxic T cells in rheumatoid arthritis. Sequencing used immunoSEQ multiplex PCR; TCRdb keeps in-frame clones, though not all of them. The data show some 30,000 clones, around 90% seen once. Sequencing used CD8+ T cells sorted from blood. These receptors were obtained from an adult with rheumatoid arthritis.

The chain has TRBV5-1 and TRBJ1-1, with 7 bases identical to TRBD1. CDR3 length: 14 residues. The V segment lost 5 bases and the J segment 4 bases; nucleotides outside the gene matches: 8. Germline-derived CDR1 and CDR2 are SGHRS and YFSETQ. CDR3 sequence: CASRQGTRGTEAFF. CDR3 bases: TGCGCCAGCAGACAGGGGACCAGGGGCACTGAAGCTTTCTTT.

This clone was found once. The gene calls are TRBV29-1 and TRBJ1-2; the D gene is possibly TRBD1 (6 bases). Germline assignment: CDR1 SQVTM and CDR2 ANQGSEA. This CDR3 comprises 14 residues. The ends were cut back, 0 bases at V and 6 bases at J, with 14 bases in the middle. The CDR3 region is CSVEDRQGIDGYTF. In DNA form, the CDR3 reads TGCAGCGTTGAAGATCGGCAGGGGATCGATGGCTACACCTTC.

The gene calls are TRBV5-4 and TRBJ2-1; TRBD2 matches at 8 bases. The germline V gene has CDR1 SGHNT and CDR2 YYREEE (reference sequence). With 0 bases clipped from V and 8 bases from J, the junction kept 1 base outside the gene matches. The CDR3 length is 13 residues. DNA of the CDR3: TGTGCCAGCAGCTTGGTACTAGCGGATGAGCAGTTCTTC. Protein product: CASSLVLADEQFF.

V and J are TRBV5-4 and TRBJ1-6; the match to TRBD1 covers 11 bases. Unmatched junction bases numbered 5, after V lost 0 bases and J lost 0 bases. Germline loops: CDR1 SGHNT, CDR2 YYREEE (reference sequence). This CDR3 has 19 amino acids. The CDR3: CASSLGTGGLSSYNSPLHF. The CDR3 DNA follows: TGTGCCAGCAGCTTGGGGACAGGGGGCCTCAGCTCCTATAATTCACCCCTCCACTTT.

The rearrangement links TRBV2 to TRBJ2-1; 10 nucleotides match TRBD2. With 2 bases clipped from V and 2 bases from J, the junction kept 9 bases outside the gene matches. There are 18 residues in the CDR3. CDR1 is SNHLY and CDR2 is FYNNEI in the germline V gene. CDR3 residues: CASSENAAGGFTYNEQFF. The CDR3 DNA reads as TGTGCCAGCAGTGAAAATGCAGCGGGAGGGTTTACCTACAATGAGCAGTTCTTC.

CDR3 sequence (DNA): TGTGCCAGCAGTTACGTGAGCAGCACAGATACGCAGTATTTT. Its protein product is CASSYVSSTDTQYF. The chain is built from TRBV6-5 and TRBJ2-3; D gene unclear. The CDR3 loop spans 14 amino acids. Between the trimmed V and J ends, which lost 2 bases and 0 bases, there was a span of 6 bases. From germline, CDR1 is MNHEY and CDR2 SVGAGI.

This chain joins TRBV2 and TRBJ2-3; D gene ambiguous. Trimming shortened V by 6 bases and J by 11 bases, and 18 bases separated the two germline ends. CDR1 SNHLY and CDR2 FYNNEI come from the germline V gene. This CDR3 has 13 residues. CDR3 amino acids: CASSTLLPREQYF. The CDR3 DNA follows: TGTGCCAGCAGCACCCTCCTTCCTCGTGAGCAGTATTTT.

The chain joins TRBV30 to TRBJ1-5, with 9 bases matching TRBD1. Trimming took 0 bases from V and 6 from J; bases not matched to a gene: 6. CDR1 and CDR2 (germline): GTSNPN, SVGIG (reference sequence). The CDR3 consists of 15 residues. The CDR3 DNA follows: TGTGCCTGGAGTGTCGGGACAGGGATGGCTCAGCCCCAGCATTTT. Translation gives CAWSVGTGMAQPQHF.

The chain is built from TRBV13 and TRBJ2-3, with D possibly matching TRBD2 (6 bases). Germline V CDR1 and CDR2: PRHDT, FYEKMQ (reference sequence). Trimming cost V 2 bases and J 6 bases, with 18 bases left between them. This CDR3 is 16 amino acids long. DNA of the CDR3: TGTGCCAGCAGCTTAATGATTAGCGGTTCAGGGGATACGCAGTATTTT. Its translation: CASSLMISGSGDTQYF.

Only one count was recorded for this clone. The J gene is TRBJ2-3, the V gene TRBV28; perhaps TRBD1 as D (6 bases). Germline CDR1 reads MDHEN; CDR2 reads SYDVKM. The CDR3 is 15 amino acids. V was trimmed by 2 bases and J by 4 bases, leaving 13 bases between them. The CDR3 loop is CASSLRQVYPDTQYF. CDR3 bases: TGTGCCAGCAGTTTACGACAGGTGTACCCAGATACGCAGTATTTT.

V is TRBV21-1 and J is TRBJ1-1; TRBD1 is the table's D call and was not checked against the DNA. TRBV21-1 is labeled a pseudogene. The CDR3 has 12 amino acids. In DNA, the CDR3 is TGTGCCAGCAGCGGCCGGGACAGTGAAGCTTTCTTT. Translating gives CASSGRDSEAFF.

The chain is built from TRBV4-2 and TRBJ1-1; 7 bases are a match to TRBD1. Germline V gene data show CDR1 as LGHNA and CDR2 as YNFKEQ. This CDR3 has 16 residues. The J segment lost 1 base and the V segment lost 3 bases, leaving 8 bases of the junction unmatched. Here the CDR3 reads CASSQITGTANTEAFF. The CDR3 DNA reads TGTGCCAGCAGCCAGATCACCGGGACAGCGAACACTGAAGCTTTCTTT.

V usage is TRBV27 and J usage is TRBJ2-7, with a possible D match to TRBD1 (5 bases). This CDR3 has 14 amino acids. V lost 2 bases to trimming and J lost 0 bases, with 8 bases between them. CDR1 and CDR2 (germline): MNHEY, SMNVEV (reference sequence). In DNA form, the CDR3 reads TGTGCCAGCAGTTTAGACAGATCCTCCTACGAGCAGTACTTC. It specifies CASSLDRSSYEQYF.

This clone was detected once. The chain uses TRBV7-6 and TRBJ1-5; D unresolved. The CDR3 contains 14 residues. Trimming stripped 5 bases from V and 5 bases from J, with 13 bases between. Germline CDR1 is SGHVS and CDR2 is FNYEAQ. CDR3 DNA sequence: TGTGCCAGCAGCGAAGCTGGGTCTCATCAGCCCCAGCATTTT. Amino acid sequence: CASSEAGSHQPQHF.

The V gene is TRBV6-6, the J gene TRBJ1-2; D remains ambiguous. With 2 bases removed from V and 8 bases from J, the gap between germline ends came to 18 bases. The CDR3 totals 15 residues. Germline V lookup: CDR1 MNHNY, CDR2 SVGAGI (reference sequence). The CDR3 DNA is TGTGCCAGCAGTTACATACAGAATCCCACTAGCGGCTACACCTTC. It codes for CASSYIQNPTSGYTF.

The chain has TRBV10-3 and TRBJ2-1; TRBD2 matches 9 bases. The junction had 14 bases not matched to a gene; V was cut back by 0 bases and J by 8 bases. There are 18 residues in the CDR3. Germline V gives CDR1 ENHRY, CDR2 SYGVKD. CDR3 nucleotide sequence: TGTGCCATCAGTGAGTCAGCTTCGGCGGGAGGGCCCTCGTATGAGCAGTTCTTC. It encodes CAISESASAGGPSYEQFF.

This clone has a single count. The J gene is TRBJ2-7, the V gene TRBV11-2, with unresolved D. Between the trimmed V and J ends, which lost 0 bases and 6 bases, there was a span of 12 bases. The V gene's germline CDR1 is SGHAT and CDR2 FQNNGV. This CDR3 contains 14 residues. The CDR3 region has the DNA TGTGCCAGCAGCTTAGATCCCCAGTGGCGCGAGCAGTACTTC. Amino acid sequence: CASSLDPQWREQYF.

The chain has TRBV2 and TRBJ1-4; a possible D gene is TRBD1 (5 bases). From germline, CDR1 is SNHLY and CDR2 FYNNEI. V shed 6 bases and J shed 13 bases, with 15 bases lying between them. The CDR3 has 12 amino acids. The CDR3: CASRPGTEVLFF. The CDR3 DNA is TGTGCCAGCAGACCCGGGACGGAGGTACTGTTTTTT.

The chain uses TRBV7-3 and TRBJ1-1, with TRBD1 as a possible D gene (6 bases). The CDR3 has 14 residues. V was cut by 5 bases and J by 0 bases, with 10 bases left in between. Per germline, CDR1 SGHTA and CDR2 FQGTGA. The CDR3 spells CASSRDRMNTEAFF. The CDR3 nucleotides read TGTGCCAGCAGCCGCGACAGGATGAACACTGAAGCTTTCTTT.

The genes are TRBV9 and TRBJ2-7; 8 nucleotides match TRBD1. V was clipped by 3 bases and J by 7 bases; unmatched bases: 3. Germline CDR1 is SGDLS and CDR2 is YYNGEE. This CDR3 is built from 12 residues. The CDR3 sequence: CASSGQGMEQYF. In nucleotides, the CDR3 is TGTGCCAGCAGCGGACAGGGGATGGAGCAGTACTTC.

The CDR3 bases are TGTGCCAGCAGTCACCCACAGGGGGGGAACTACGAGCAGTACTTC. Its translation: CASSHPQGGNYEQYF. The V gene is TRBV6-5, the J gene TRBJ2-7; D is possibly TRBD1 (8 bases). Trimming stripped 5 bases from V and 3 bases from J, with 17 bases between. Germline CDR1 reads MNHEY; CDR2 reads SVGAGI. The CDR3 spans 15 residues.

This chain joins TRBV27 and TRBJ2-1; unclear D gene. This CDR3 is built from 12 residues. Per germline, CDR1 MNHEY and CDR2 SMNVEV (reference sequence). Trimming stripped 5 bases from V and 8 bases from J, with 10 bases between. The CDR3 is CASSPLSDEQFF. CDR3 bases: TGTGCCAGCAGTCCCTTAAGCGATGAGCAGTTCTTC.

The chain uses TRBV10-3 and TRBJ1-5, with a tentative D call TRBD1 (6 bases). The germline gives CDR1 ENHRY, CDR2 SYGVKD. V lost 6 bases and J lost 5, with 11 bases in between. This CDR3 has 13 amino acids. Here the CDR3 DNA reads TGTGCCATCAGGGACAGTTTTCATCAGCCCCAGCATTTT. Its translation is CAIRDSFHQPQHF.

The CDR3 nucleotides are TGTGCCAGCAGCTTAGTTACAGACCTTCCCTCCAACTATGGCTACACCTTC. Protein product: CASSLVTDLPSNYGYTF. The chain combines TRBV7-9 with TRBJ1-2; D call uncertain. Germline CDR1 and CDR2: SEHNR and FQNEAQ (reference sequence). Between the trimmed V and J ends, which lost 1 base and 2 bases, there was a span of 17 bases. This CDR3 region has 17 residues.

J is TRBJ1-4 and V is TRBV5-1, with D maybe TRBD1 (5 bases). CDR1 SGHRS and CDR2 YFSETQ come from the germline V gene. V dropped 0 bases and J dropped 8 bases, with 14 bases sitting between them. This CDR3 contains 15 residues. Written as DNA, the CDR3 is TGCGCCAGCAGCTTGGTCGGGGGTGATCAAGAAAAACTGTTTTTT. Translating it yields CASSLVGGDQEKLFF.

The chain has TRBV30 and TRBJ1-2; D remains ambiguous. The germline V gene has CDR1 GTSNPN and CDR2 SVGIG (reference sequence). The CDR3 consists of 13 residues. Trimming shortened V by 1 base and J by 5 bases, and 11 bases separated the two germline ends. CDR3 sequence (DNA): TGTGCCTGGAGTGAGACCCCACAATATGGCTACACCTTC. This encodes CAWSETPQYGYTF.